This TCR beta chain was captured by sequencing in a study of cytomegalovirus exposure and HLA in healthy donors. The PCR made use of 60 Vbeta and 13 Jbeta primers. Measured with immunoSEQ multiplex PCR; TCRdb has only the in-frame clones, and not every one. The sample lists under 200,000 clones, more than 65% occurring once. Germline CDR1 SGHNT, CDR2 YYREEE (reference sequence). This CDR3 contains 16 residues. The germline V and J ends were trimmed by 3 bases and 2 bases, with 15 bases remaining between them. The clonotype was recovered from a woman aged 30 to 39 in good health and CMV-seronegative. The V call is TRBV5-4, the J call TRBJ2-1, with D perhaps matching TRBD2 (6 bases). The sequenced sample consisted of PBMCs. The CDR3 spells CASSSRLAEPYNEQFF. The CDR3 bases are TGTGCCAGCAGCTCGAGATTAGCGGAACCCTACAATGAGCAGTTCTTC.